A single sample is the source of the 10 T cell receptor beta chains below, sequenced in a study of T cells after yellow fever vaccination. TCRdb fed the 5' RACE reads into MiXCR, producing one record per CDR3 protein. Of about 310,000 distinct CDR3 sequences listed, about 3.5% are singletons. The sequencing here drew on PBMCs, taken on the day of the yellow fever booster vaccination. Receptors originate from a man between 18 and 29 years old who received the YFV17D yellow fever vaccine.

This clonotype was recorded a few times. The chain is built from TRBV27 and TRBJ2-7; 7 nucleotides line up with TRBD2. CDR1 and CDR2 from the germline V gene are MNHEY and SMNVEV (reference sequence). The CDR3 is made up of 15 amino acids. V dropped 5 bases and J dropped 5; count of bases not matched to a gene: 12. In DNA, the CDR3 is TGTGCCAGCAGTCCCCGAATCAGCGGGGTCGACGAGCAGTACTTC. It translates to CASSPRISGVDEQYF.

The table lists this clonotype with many counts. The chain combines TRBV6-2 or TRBV6-3 with TRBJ1-5; D gene uncertain. Germline-derived CDR1 and CDR2 are MNHEY and SVGEGT. The V gene lost 6 bases and the J gene lost 3 bases, with 12 bases spanning the gap. The CDR3 length is 14 residues. As DNA, the CDR3 is TGTGCCAGCAGATCGAGGGAACTCAATCAGCCCCAGCATTTT. It encodes CASRSRELNQPQHF.

The chain has TRBV6-5 and TRBJ2-2; TRBD1 aligns across 7 bases. CDR3 length equals 12 residues. CDR1 and CDR2 (germline): MNHEY, SVGAGI. V shed 7 bases and J 6 bases; nucleotides not matched to a gene: 2. CDR3 amino acids: CASTQGAGELFF. The CDR3 bases are TGTGCCAGCACCCAGGGGGCCGGGGAGCTGTTTTTT.

This clonotype was observed many times. V is TRBV7-3 and J is TRBJ2-3; D is unclear. Germline-derived CDR1 and CDR2 are SGHTA and FQGTGA. This CDR3 region has 15 residues. Trimming took off 5 bases at V and 0 bases at J, with 12 bases between the two ends. DNA of the CDR3: TGTGCCAGCAGCCAACTGGACGGTAGCACAGATACGCAGTATTTT. Translation: CASSQLDGSTDTQYF.

This clonotype was seen only a few times. This chain's CDR3 is CASSIGRGYEQYF. The CDR3 nucleotides are TGTGCCAGTAGTATCGGCAGGGGTTACGAGCAGTACTTC. The rearrangement joins TRBV19 to TRBJ2-7; D is perhaps TRBD1 (6 bases). Germline CDR1 LNHDA, CDR2 SQIVND (reference sequence). There are 13 residues in the CDR3. The ends were cut back, 3 bases at V and 4 bases at J, with 10 bases in the middle.

This sequence joins TRBV4-1 and TRBJ2-2; a weak D match, TRBD2 (5 bases). The CDR3 sequence is 18 residues long. Germline CDR1 is MGHRA and CDR2 is YSYEKL. The V end lost 0 bases, the J end lost 4 bases, and 18 bases lay between the germline ends. The CDR3 bases are TGCGCCAGCAGCCAAGAAAGTCTGAACCTCCGGGGCACCGGGGAGCTGTTTTTT. Encoded protein: CASSQESLNLRGTGELFF.

In its sample, this clonotype was seen many times. This rearrangement joins TRBV21-1 to TRBJ2-7. TRBV21-1 is deemed a pseudogene. The CDR3 covers 16 residues. The CDR3 protein is CASSKAATLKPYEQYF. DNA for the CDR3: TGTGCCAGCAGCAAAGCTGCCACCCTAAAACCCTACGAGCAGTACTTC.

This clonotype showed up just a few times. The chain has TRBV18 and TRBJ1-2; no reliable D call. The CDR3 is 15 residues long. From germline, CDR1 is KGHSH and CDR2 LQKENI. With 6 bases removed from V and 4 bases from J, the gap between germline ends came to 18 bases. This chain's CDR3 is CASSPQPDRPYGYTF. CDR3 bases: TGTGCCAGCTCTCCCCAACCGGATAGACCCTATGGCTACACCTTC.

In its sample, this clonotype was seen many times. The chain uses TRBV7-2 and TRBJ2-3, with D tentatively TRBD2 (5 bases). Germline V gene data show CDR1 as SGHTA and CDR2 as FQGNSA. The ends were cut back, 5 bases at V and 1 base at J, with 13 bases in the middle. CDR3 length: 15 amino acids. The CDR3 region has the DNA TGTGCCAGCAGCCCCGGACTTACCCGCACAGATACGCAGTATTTT. It is translated as CASSPGLTRTDTQYF.

CDR3 in amino acids: CASSPKMAGGPLGETQYF. For the CDR3, the DNA is TGTGCCAGTAGTCCAAAGATGGCGGGGGGGCCGCTAGGAGAGACCCAGTACTTC. The chain couples TRBV19 to TRBJ2-5, with 9 nucleotides matching TRBD2. This CDR3 region has 18 residues. Looked up from germline, CDR1 is LNHDA and CDR2 is SQIVND (reference sequence). Trimming took 5 bases from V and 4 from J; bases not matched to a gene: 17.